These 19 T cell receptor beta chains were sequenced from one sample in a study of shared clonotypes between healthy human individuals. CD45RO negativity and positive selection for CCR7 defined naive CD8 cells, a population that excluded terminally differentiated effector memory CD45RA+ cells. TCRdb keeps only in-frame clones here, not all; method: immunoSEQ multiplex PCR. The table has about 1,800,000 clones, approximately 95% seen once; the top ten hold 0.9% to 1.5%. Sequenced input: naive CD8+ T cells sorted from blood. The source is a man aged 18 to 35 in good health.

This chain joins TRBV30 and TRBJ2-1, with 10 bases matching TRBD2. After removal of 4 bases from V and 4 bases from J, the junction contained 10 bases not matched to a gene. The CDR3 consists of 16 residues. Per the germline V gene, CDR1 is GTSNPN and CDR2 is SVGIG (reference sequence). CDR3 coding DNA: TGTGCCTGGAATAGCTTAGGACTAGCGGATTACAATGAGCAGTTCTTC. It is translated as CAWNSLGLADYNEQFF.

The rearrangement uses TRBV30 and TRBJ2-1; D not resolved. Trimming took off 5 bases at V and 3 bases at J, with 14 bases between the two ends. Looked up from germline, CDR1 is GTSNPN and CDR2 is SVGIG (reference sequence). CDR3 length: 14 amino acids. CDR3 residues: CAWGPGIGYNEQFF. As DNA, the CDR3 is TGTGCCTGGGGCCCGGGTATTGGCTACAATGAGCAGTTCTTC. Full variable domain (remainder filled in from reference TRBV30 and TRBJ2-1): SQTIHQWPATLVQPVGSPLSLECTVEGTSNPNLYWYRQAAGRGLQLLFYSVGIGQISSEVPQNLSASRPQDRQFILSSKKLLLSDSGFYLCAWGPGIGYNEQFFGPGTRLTVL.

The genes are TRBV4-1 and TRBJ2-3, with D maybe TRBD2 (5 bases). Trimming removed 1 base from V and 2 bases from J, with 10 bases in between. The CDR3 extends over 15 amino acids. Germline loops: CDR1 MGHRA, CDR2 YSYEKL. CDR3 bases: TGCGCCAGCAGCCAAGCCACTAGTGTCACAGATACGCAGTATTTT. Translated: CASSQATSVTDTQYF.

The chain employs TRBV5-6 and TRBJ1-6; possible D gene TRBD1, 5 bases. The germline V gene encodes CDR1 SGHDT and CDR2 YYEEEE. The CDR3 totals 17 residues. Trimming left V 0 bases short and J 4 bases short, with 14 bases between. Here the CDR3 DNA reads TGTGCCAGCAGCTTGGCGGTGGGGCTATGGTATAATTCACCCCTCCACTTT. This codes for CASSLAVGLWYNSPLHF.

Only a few counts were recorded for this clone. This rearrangement joins TRBV10-3 to TRBJ1-1; tentative D call: TRBD1 (6 bases). The CDR3 runs to 13 residues. Germline-derived CDR1 and CDR2 are ENHRY and SYGVKD. Trimming pared 10 bases from V and 3 bases from J, leaving 15 bases between. The CDR3 region is CATDTGKDTEAFF. CDR3 nucleotide sequence: TGTGCCACCGATACAGGGAAAGACACTGAAGCTTTCTTT.

This clone was seen just once. The chain recombines TRBV7-9 with TRBJ2-3, with D unresolved. The ends were cut back, 2 bases at V and 1 base at J, with 10 bases in the middle. CDR1 SEHNR and CDR2 FQNEAQ come from the germline V gene (reference sequence). The CDR3 has 15 residues. The DNA of the CDR3 is TGTGCCAGCAGCTTAATAGGTTTAGGCACAGATACGCAGTATTTT. It encodes CASSLIGLGTDTQYF.

The CDR3 DNA sequence: TGTGCCAGCAGTTACTCGAGTGCTGTGTCCGAGCAGTACTTC. Translating it yields CASSYSSAVSEQYF. V is TRBV6-5 and J is TRBJ2-7; D is undetermined. The germline CDR1 and CDR2 sequences are MNHEY and SVGAGI. Trimming left V 0 bases short and J 6 bases short, with 12 bases between. CDR3 length: 14 amino acids.

This rearrangement joins TRBV10-3 to TRBJ2-6; 7 bases match TRBD1. Germline loops: CDR1 ENHRY, CDR2 SYGVKD. V lost 8 bases, J lost 3 bases, and 4 bases stayed unmatched. This CDR3 is built from 14 residues. Written as DNA, the CDR3 is TGTGCCATCGAAGGGGGCGGTGGGGCCAACGTCCTGACTTTC. Encoded protein: CAIEGGGGANVLTF.

Points on this clone: Additional DNA sequences in this sample encode the identical CDR3. The J gene is TRBJ1-1, the V gene TRBV5-4, with TRBD1 as a possible D gene (6 bases). V dropped 2 bases and J dropped 4 bases, with 9 bases sitting between them. This CDR3 spans 13 amino acids. CDR1 is SGHNT, CDR2 YYREEE, per germline (reference sequence). CDR3 bases: TGTGCCAGCAGCTTCCGAGGGGGCACTGAAGCTTTCTTT. It yields the protein CASSFRGGTEAFF.

The V and J genes are TRBV2 and TRBJ2-3; TRBD2 matches 9 bases. Germline lookup yields CDR1 SNHLY and CDR2 FYNNEI. The length of the CDR3 is 15 residues. Germline trimming cut 7 bases from V and 8 bases from J; bases unmatched to any gene: 13. CDR3 sequence reads: CASIVVGGGAGTQYF. DNA of the CDR3: TGTGCCAGCATAGTCGTGGGCGGGGGGGCTGGTACGCAGTATTTT.

This sequence joins TRBV4-1 and TRBJ2-7; the match to TRBD2 covers 8 bases. J lost 4 bases, V lost 0 bases, and 11 bases had no gene match. Germline CDR1 MGHRA, CDR2 YSYEKL. CDR3 length equals 17 residues. The CDR3 nucleotides are TGCGCCAGCAGCCAAGATATCAGGTCGGGACTAGAGTACGAGCAGTACTTC. Translating it yields CASSQDIRSGLEYEQYF.

This chain connects TRBV27 to TRBJ1-2; 10 bases are a match to TRBD1. The CDR3 covers 18 residues. J gave up 2 bases and V 5 bases, and 14 bases lay outside the gene matches. Germline V gene sequence: CDR1 MNHEY, CDR2 SMNVEV (reference sequence). Written as DNA, the CDR3 is TGTGCCAGCAGTCCCCTCGGGACAGGGGATCGGTTAAACTATGGCTACACCTTC. As protein: CASSPLGTGDRLNYGYTF.

The chain combines TRBV27 with TRBJ2-2; 11 nucleotides match TRBD2. The CDR3 contains 16 residues. Germline V gene data show CDR1 as MNHEY and CDR2 as SMNVEV (reference sequence). The V gene end was trimmed by 5 bases and the J gene end by 5 bases; junction bases not matched to a gene: 7. The CDR3 DNA follows: TGTGCCAGCAGTGCGATACTAGCGGGAGCTACCGGGGAGCTGTTTTTT. This gives the protein CASSAILAGATGELFF.

This clone has a single count. Other DNA sequences in this sample translate to the same CDR3. V gene TRBV30 combines with J gene TRBJ1-1; TRBD1 is a possible D gene (5 bases). The CDR3 length is 13 residues. The germline gives CDR1 GTSNPN, CDR2 SVGIG (reference sequence). Trimming removed 3 bases at V and 1 base at J, with 9 bases between. CDR3 in amino acids: CAWSPGGNTEAFF. CDR3 nucleotide sequence: TGTGCCTGGAGCCCCGGGGGGAACACTGAAGCTTTCTTT.

The rearrangement uses TRBV27 and TRBJ2-3; the match to TRBD1 covers 11 bases. V was pared by 5 bases and J by 4 bases, with 5 bases of the junction left unmatched. The CDR3 is made up of 15 amino acids. The germline CDR1 and CDR2 sequences are MNHEY and SMNVEV (reference sequence). The CDR3 here is CASSPQDRGPDTQYF. Here the CDR3 DNA reads TGTGCCAGCAGTCCCCAGGACAGGGGGCCAGATACGCAGTATTTT.

The J gene is TRBJ2-7, the V gene TRBV27, with 11 bases lining up with TRBD2. The CDR3 sequence is 14 residues long. The ends lost 9 bases at V and 3 bases at J; junction bases unmatched: 7. The germline CDR1 and CDR2 sequences are MNHEY and SMNVEV (reference sequence). For the CDR3, the DNA is TGTGCCAGTAGGGGACTAGCGGCTTACTACGAGCAGTACTTC. Residues: CASRGLAAYYEQYF.

This clone was seen a single time. The chain links TRBV2 to TRBJ2-3, with TRBD2 matching 7 bases. With V trimmed by 3 bases and J by 0 bases, 3 bases remained unmatched. The CDR3 totals 15 residues. Germline-derived CDR1 and CDR2 are SNHLY and FYNNEI. The CDR3 nucleotides are TGTGCCAGCAGTGATGAGCGGGACAGCACAGATACGCAGTATTTT. This gives the protein CASSDERDSTDTQYF.

This chain joins TRBV27 and TRBJ2-5; D may be TRBD1 or TRBD2 (5 bases each). The germline V and J ends were trimmed by 4 bases and 3 bases, with 12 bases remaining between them. CDR1 MNHEY and CDR2 SMNVEV come from the germline V gene (reference sequence). CDR3 length: 14 amino acids. The CDR3 bases are TGTGCCAGCAGTTCGGGACGGGCAAAAGAGACCCAGTACTTC. This gives the protein CASSSGRAKETQYF.

CDR3 loop: CASSQDPLAGETDTQYF. CDR3 nucleotide sequence: TGCGCCAGCAGCCAAGATCCACTAGCGGGAGAGACAGATACGCAGTATTTT. The V call is TRBV4-1, the J call TRBJ2-3; TRBD2 matches 11 bases. The CDR3 contains 17 residues. V was pared by 0 bases and J by 3 bases, with 5 bases of the junction left unmatched. Germline-derived CDR1 and CDR2 are MGHRA and YSYEKL.